Following are 17 T cell receptor beta chains from one sample sequenced in a study of regulatory T cells in long-lasting Graves disease. Time point described: persistent/refractory GD, antithyroid drugs over 5 years with positive TRAb. PBMC RNA served as the TCR library source. Researchers made TCR beta libraries by using iRepertoire HTBI primers and running Arm-PCR on CDR3 regions. TCRdb reprocessed the multiplex PCR reads via MiXCR and lists one record per CDR3 protein. The table lists 350,000 to 450,000 distinct CDR3 sequences, roughly 20% of them singletons. The sequencing used peripheral blood mononuclear cells (PBMCs), collected when the disease was refractory, from a patient treated with antithyroid drugs. All receptors come from a woman between 40 and 55 years old with Graves disease.

The rearrangement joins TRBV3-1 to TRBJ2-2; D might be TRBD1 (6 bases). V was clipped by 1 base and J by 14 bases, with 17 bases between them. CDR1 is LGHDT, CDR2 YNNKEL, per germline (reference sequence). The CDR3 is 14 amino acids. In DNA form, the CDR3 reads TGTGCCAGCAGCCAAGTCGGTCCGCAGGGGAGTCTGTTTTTT. Translation gives CASSQVGPQGSLFF.

The table lists this clonotype with a count of one. The chain carries TRBV6-1 and TRBJ2-1, with D possibly being TRBD1 or TRBD2 (5 bases each). The CDR3 consists of 17 residues. Germline-derived CDR1 and CDR2 are MNHNS and SASEGT. V shed 4 bases and J shed 6 bases, with 22 bases lying between them. The CDR3 sequence is CASSGNGAPGGFNEQFF. For the CDR3, the DNA is TGTGCCAGCAGTGGTAACGGGGCACCCGGCGGGTTCAATGAGCAGTTCTTC.

The gene calls are TRBV25-1 and TRBJ2-7; 7 bases map to TRBD1. The CDR3 sequence is 14 residues long. After removal of 10 bases from V and 4 bases from J, the junction contained 13 bases not matched to a gene. Germline CDR1 reads MGHDK; CDR2 reads SYGVNS. DNA of the CDR3: TGTGCCACCTCCGGGACAGACTTAAAGTACGAGCAGTACTTC. It specifies CATSGTDLKYEQYF.

This clonotype was counted many times. The V call is TRBV28, the J call TRBJ2-5, with 10 positions matching TRBD2. V trimming: 6 bases; J trimming: 3 bases; junction bases outside the gene matches: 4. CDR1 MDHEN and CDR2 SYDVKM come from the germline V gene. This CDR3 has 14 amino acids. The CDR3 nucleotides are TGTGCCAGCAGGGGAGCGGGAGGGAAAGAGACCCAGTACTTC. Translation gives CASRGAGGKETQYF.

This clonotype was seen at least ten times. The rearrangement links TRBV28 to TRBJ1-5, with TRBD1 matching over 7 bases. With V trimmed by 2 bases and J by 0 bases, 7 bases remained unmatched. Germline V gene sequence: CDR1 MDHEN, CDR2 SYDVKM. This CDR3 has 17 amino acids. The CDR3 is CASSLTGARYSNQPQHF. The CDR3 region has the DNA TGTGCCAGCAGTTTAACAGGGGCGAGGTATAGCAATCAGCCCCAGCATTTT.

Many counts were recorded for this clonotype. V is TRBV28 and J is TRBJ1-5; D uncertain. The V end lost 4 bases, the J end lost 6 bases, and 16 bases lay between the germline ends. CDR1 is MDHEN, CDR2 SYDVKM, per germline. The CDR3 covers 15 residues. In DNA form, the CDR3 reads TGTGCCAGCAGTTCTATCACTGGTGCGCGTCAGCCCCAGCATTTT. Residues: CASSSITGARQPQHF.

This clonotype was seen ten or more times. V and J are TRBV19 and TRBJ2-5; D is unresolved. The V gene lost 3 bases and the J gene lost 4 bases, with 9 bases spanning the gap. CDR1 and CDR2 (germline): LNHDA, SQIVND (reference sequence). The length of the CDR3 is 13 residues. CDR3 residues: CASSINPGETQYF. CDR3 DNA sequence: TGTGCCAGTAGTATTAATCCAGGAGAGACCCAGTACTTC.

Only a few counts were recorded for this clonotype. V gene TRBV11-1 combines with J gene TRBJ2-7; D possibly corresponds to TRBD1 (7 bases). With 5 bases removed from V and 9 bases from J, the gap between germline ends came to 14 bases. The CDR3 length is 12 residues. Germline assignment: CDR1 SGHAT and CDR2 FQDESV (reference sequence). The CDR3 region is CASSKQGRSQYF. The CDR3 DNA reads as TGTGCCAGCAGCAAACAGGGGAGGTCGCAGTACTTC.

Comment on this clonotype: A much larger clone differs by one base, so this may be a read error. The rearrangement joins TRBV6-2 or TRBV6-3 to TRBJ1-2; perhaps TRBD1 as D (6 bases). V dropped 2 bases and J dropped 8 bases, with 12 bases sitting between them. Germline CDR1 MNHEY, CDR2 SVGEGT. The CDR3 sequence is 13 residues long. This CDR3 reads CASSYDRMRGYTF. The CDR3 DNA follows: TGTGCCAGCAGTTACGACAGGATGAGAGGCTACACCTTC.

This clonotype has only a few counts. The chain recombines TRBV7-6 with TRBJ1-2, with 8 bases identical to TRBD1. In germline, CDR1 is SGHVS, CDR2 FNYEAQ. The CDR3 totals 12 residues. J was trimmed by 8 bases and V by 5 bases; bases with no gene match: 4. The CDR3 DNA sequence: TGTGCCAGCAGCGCTACAGGGGGGGGCTACACCTTC. It yields the protein CASSATGGGYTF.

The sample holds many counts of this clonotype. The chain is built from TRBV24-1 and TRBJ1-1; D remains unclear. Trimming removed 4 bases at V and 3 bases at J, with 8 bases between. The CDR3 covers 13 residues. Germline assignment: CDR1 KGHDR and CDR2 SFDVKD. The DNA for the CDR3 is TGTGCCACCAGTGACGATTGGGACACTGAAGCTTTCTTT. It specifies CATSDDWDTEAFF.

The V and J genes are TRBV5-1 and TRBJ2-5; tentative D call: TRBD2 (6 bases). The CDR3 length is 17 residues. V was pared by 0 bases and J by 0 bases, with 15 bases between. Germline CDR1 and CDR2: SGHRS and YFSETQ. DNA of the CDR3: TGCGCCAGCAGCTTGGAGCGGGCGGTTTGGTACCAAGAGACCCAGTACTTC. As protein: CASSLERAVWYQETQYF. The full variable domain, completed using reference TRBV5-1 and TRBJ2-5, is KAGVTQTPRYLIKTRGQQVTLSCSPISGHRSVSWYQQTPGQGLQFLFEYFSETQRNKGNFPGRFSGRQFSNSRSEMNVSTLELGDSALYLCASSLERAVWYQETQYFGPGTRLLVL.

The rearrangement uses TRBV10-3 and TRBJ2-7, with D possibly matching TRBD1 (5 bases). Trimming left V 3 bases short and J 3 bases short, with 6 bases between. The CDR3 runs 12 residues. In germline, CDR1 is ENHRY, CDR2 SYGVKD. CDR3: CAISDRGYEQYF. The CDR3, as DNA: TGTGCCATCAGTGATAGGGGCTACGAGCAGTACTTC.

This clonotype occurred many times. The chain joins TRBV2 to TRBJ1-6; TRBD1 is a possible D gene (5 bases). The CDR3 extends over 18 amino acids. V gave up 8 bases and J gave up 4 bases, with 24 bases separating them. Looked up from germline, CDR1 is SNHLY and CDR2 is FYNNEI. The CDR3 DNA sequence: TGTGCCAGCTTAGACAGCGAGATCCAAAACCCGTATAATTCACCCCTCCACTTT. Translation: CASLDSEIQNPYNSPLHF.

There are many counts of this clonotype. This rearrangement joins TRBV2 to TRBJ2-7; possibly TRBD2 for D (6 bases). The ends were cut back, 2 bases at V and 7 bases at J, with 15 bases in the middle. CDR1 is SNHLY, CDR2 FYNNEI, per germline. The CDR3 covers 14 residues. The CDR3 nucleotides are TGTGCCAGCAGTGAAAATGTAGCGGCGGGAGAGCAGTACTTC. It translates to CASSENVAAGEQYF.

This clonotype was detected only a few times. The chain recombines TRBV19 with TRBJ1-1; the D gene is possibly TRBD1 (5 bases). CDR1 is LNHDA and CDR2 is SQIVND in the germline V gene (reference sequence). Trimming took 3 bases from V and 1 from J, leaving 6 bases between them. The CDR3 runs to 13 residues. This chain's CDR3 is CASSMQGNTEAFF. CDR3 nucleotide sequence: TGTGCCAGTAGTATGCAGGGGAACACTGAAGCTTTCTTT.

This clonotype has a count of ten or more. V gene TRBV11-2 combines with J gene TRBJ1-5; D uncertain. The length of the CDR3 is 16 residues. Germline CDR1 is SGHAT and CDR2 is FQNNGV. V lost 1 base and J 6 bases, leaving 16 bases between the germline ends. The CDR3 DNA is TGTGCCAGCAGCTTAGGGAGCTGGGGTGTCGCTCAGCCCCAGCATTTT. Translated: CASSLGSWGVAQPQHF.